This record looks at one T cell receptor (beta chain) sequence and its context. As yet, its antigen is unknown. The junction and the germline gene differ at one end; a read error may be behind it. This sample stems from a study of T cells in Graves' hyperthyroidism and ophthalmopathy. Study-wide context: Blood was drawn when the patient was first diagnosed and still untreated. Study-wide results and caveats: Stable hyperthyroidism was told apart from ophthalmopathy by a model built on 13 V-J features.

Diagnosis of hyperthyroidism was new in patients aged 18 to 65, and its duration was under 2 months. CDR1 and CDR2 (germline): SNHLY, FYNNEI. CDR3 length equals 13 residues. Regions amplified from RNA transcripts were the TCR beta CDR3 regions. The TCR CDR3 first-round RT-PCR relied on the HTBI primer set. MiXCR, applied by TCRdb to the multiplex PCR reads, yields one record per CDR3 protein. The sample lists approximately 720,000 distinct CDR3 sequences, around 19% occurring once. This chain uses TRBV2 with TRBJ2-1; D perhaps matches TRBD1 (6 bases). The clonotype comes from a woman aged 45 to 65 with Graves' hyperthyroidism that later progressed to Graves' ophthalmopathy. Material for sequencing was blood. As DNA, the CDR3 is TGTGCCAGCAGTGTAGTTCGGGACAATGAGCGGTTCTTC. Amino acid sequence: CASSVVRDNERFF.